These 19 T cell receptor beta chains came from one sample sequenced in a study of metastatic and nonmetastatic thyroid tumors. MiXCR was used by TCRdb to re-call the PCR reads. Here the sample spans about 33,000 clones, over 15% being singletons. Thyroid surgery had not been preceded by any treatment in any patient. Material: blood. Receptors were obtained from a male donor with papillary thyroid cancer or a benign thyroid nodule (not recorded which). Some clones in this sample may be carry-over from other donors' samples.

Note on this clone: One junction end does not reproduce the germline sequence, and a read error may be involved. The V gene is TRBV20-1, the J gene TRBJ1-6; perhaps TRBD1 as D (6 bases). This CDR3 comprises 15 residues. Germline loops: CDR1 DFQATT, CDR2 SNEGSKA (reference sequence). The CDR3, as DNA: TGCAGTGCTAGGCGGACAGCCTCCAATAATTCACCCCTCCACTTT. Residues: CSARRTASNNSPLHF.

This clone came up a few times. This chain links TRBV24-1 with TRBJ1-5, with 10 nucleotides matching TRBD1. The J segment lost 7 bases and the V segment lost 5 bases, leaving 1 base of the junction unmatched. CDR3 length: 13 amino acids. Looked up from germline, CDR1 is KGHDR and CDR2 is SFDVKD. This CDR3 is CATSGTGGQPQHF. CDR3 nucleotide sequence: TGTGCCACCAGTGGGACAGGGGGACAGCCCCAGCATTTT.

This clone appeared many times. This sequence joins TRBV7-9 and TRBJ2-7; 7 bases are a match to TRBD1. The CDR3 has 14 residues. V was clipped by 5 bases and J by 2 bases; unmatched bases: 6. The germline V gene encodes CDR1 SEHNR and CDR2 FQNEAQ (reference sequence). The DNA of the CDR3 is TGTGCCAGCAGCCCAACAGGGGTGGCCTACGAGCAGTACTTC. Amino acid sequence: CASSPTGVAYEQYF.

This clone was counted a few times. The V and J genes are TRBV3-1 and TRBJ2-1; 7 nucleotides line up with TRBD2. The germline gives CDR1 LGHDT, CDR2 YNNKEL (reference sequence). Losses at the gene ends were 1 base for V and 12 bases for J; bases not matched to a gene: 6. CDR3 length: 13 amino acids. CDR3 nucleotides: TGTGCCAGCAGCCAAGGACGGGGGGTAGGGCAGTTCTTC. Translating it yields CASSQGRGVGQFF.

In this sample, this clone turned up many times. The chain is built from TRBV5-1 and TRBJ2-5; D is uncertain. Germline assignment: CDR1 SGHRS and CDR2 YFSETQ. The CDR3 runs 13 residues. With 0 bases removed from V and 5 bases from J, the gap between germline ends came to 8 bases. This CDR3 is CASSLALWETQYF. The DNA for the CDR3 is TGCGCCAGCAGCTTGGCCCTATGGGAGACCCAGTACTTC.

This clone was seen many times. This chain links TRBV6-5 with TRBJ1-2; no definite D call. The V and J ends lost 0 bases and 6 bases respectively, with 8 bases between them. The CDR3 runs to 13 residues. Looked up from germline, CDR1 is MNHEY and CDR2 is SVGAGI. In DNA, the CDR3 is TGTGCCAGCAGTTACTCACAGCGGAATGGCTACACCTTC. As protein: CASSYSQRNGYTF.

The rearrangement uses TRBV5-1 and TRBJ2-2, with 12 nucleotides matching TRBD2. Germline CDR1 is SGHRS and CDR2 is YFSETQ. CDR3 size: 17 residues. The junction had 5 bases not matched to a gene; V was cut back by 0 bases and J by 5 bases. CDR3 bases: TGCGCCAGCAGCTTGGTTGGACTAGCGGGACGGACCGGGGAGCTGTTTTTT. Translated, it gives CASSLVGLAGRTGELFF.

This clone was picked up many times. This chain links TRBV20-1 with TRBJ2-5; D may be TRBD1 (6 bases). The V gene's germline CDR1 is DFQATT and CDR2 SNEGSKA (reference sequence). This CDR3 has 11 residues. The V end was cut by 3 bases, the J end by 4 bases, with 6 bases between. CDR3 residues: CSARDRETQYF. CDR3 sequence (DNA): TGCAGTGCTAGGGACAGAGAGACCCAGTACTTC.

This clone was counted between two and nine times. The V gene is TRBV12-3 or TRBV12-4, the J gene TRBJ1-2, with 9 nucleotides matching TRBD1. With 3 bases clipped from V and 7 bases from J, the junction kept 6 bases outside the gene matches. The CDR3 extends over 14 amino acids. The CDR3 region is CASSFRDRDRGYTF. CDR3 nucleotide sequence: TGTGCCAGCAGTTTCCGGGACAGGGACCGTGGCTACACCTTC.

The count of this clone is one. J is TRBJ2-1 and V is TRBV7-3; the match to TRBD2 covers 9 bases. Germline-derived CDR1 and CDR2 are SGHTA and FQGTGA. V lost 5 bases, J lost 8 bases, and 7 bases stayed unmatched. This CDR3 spans 14 amino acids. The CDR3 sequence is CASSLSGSSHEQFF. As DNA, the CDR3 is TGTGCCAGCAGCCTTAGCGGGAGTTCCCATGAGCAGTTCTTC.

Many counts were recorded for this clone. The chain couples TRBV9 to TRBJ2-3, with D hard to call. In germline, CDR1 is SGDLS, CDR2 YYNGEE. The V gene lost 1 base and the J gene lost 0 bases, with 21 bases spanning the gap. The CDR3 sequence is 19 residues long. CDR3 amino acids: CASSVIPPPDGTSTDTQYF. The CDR3 bases are TGTGCCAGCAGCGTAATCCCCCCCCCGGACGGCACTAGCACAGATACGCAGTATTTT.

In its sample, this clone was seen a few times. The chain joins TRBV6-2 or TRBV6-3 to TRBJ2-7; TRBD2 agrees at 11 bases. J lost 6 bases, V lost 6 bases, and 13 bases had no gene match. Germline CDR1 MNHEY, CDR2 SVGEGT. CDR3 size: 16 residues. The CDR3 protein is CASSTPSLAGDTEQYF. The CDR3 nucleotides are TGTGCCAGCAGCACTCCCTCACTAGCGGGAGATACCGAGCAGTACTTC.

The V and J genes are TRBV9 and TRBJ1-3, with TRBD1 matching over 9 bases. The J segment lost 2 bases and the V segment lost 4 bases, leaving 4 bases of the junction unmatched. The CDR3 extends over 15 amino acids. CDR1 SGDLS and CDR2 YYNGEE come from the germline V gene. CDR3 coding DNA: TGTGCCAGCAGCCTTCGACAGGGGGCTGGAAACACCATATATTTT. It yields the protein CASSLRQGAGNTIYF.

This clone is labeled medium-sized. The chain joins TRBV24-1 to TRBJ1-2; 7 nucleotides line up with TRBD1. CDR3 length: 14 residues. Per germline, CDR1 KGHDR and CDR2 SFDVKD. V gave up 3 bases and J gave up 4 bases; unmatched junction bases: 4. CDR3 in DNA: TGTGCCACCAGTGATACAGGGGAGGTCTATGGCTACACCTTC. It codes for CATSDTGEVYGYTF.

With respect to this clone: One junction end disagrees with the germline gene, perhaps due to a read error. The CDR3: CASSQTEAAEAFF. In nucleotides, the CDR3 is TGCGCCAGCAGCCAAACAGAAGCGGCTGAAGCCTTCTTT. The V call is TRBV4-1, the J call TRBJ1-1, with unresolved D. Germline V gene sequence: CDR1 MGHRA, CDR2 YSYEKL. The CDR3 runs 13 residues.

At least ten counts were recorded for this clone. The chain is built from TRBV6-1 and TRBJ1-4, with D hard to call. CDR3 length: 14 amino acids. Trimming cost V 7 bases and J 3 bases, with 12 bases left between them. Germline CDR1 and CDR2: MNHNS and SASEGT. The CDR3 nucleotides are TGTGCCAGCATCACGGCGCACCCTAATGAAAAACTGTTTTTT. It is translated as CASITAHPNEKLFF.

This clone has a count of ten or more. The genes are TRBV7-2 and TRBJ1-5; D may be TRBD1 (5 bases). Germline CDR1 and CDR2: SGHTA and FQGNSA. The CDR3 is made up of 14 amino acids. V was trimmed by 4 bases and J by 2 bases, leaving 9 bases between them. The CDR3 protein is CASSSGFGNQPQHF. DNA of the CDR3: TGTGCCAGCAGCTCAGGGTTCGGCAATCAGCCCCAGCATTTT.

This clone is categorized as medium-sized. DNA of the CDR3: TGTGCCAGCAGTGAAGGATATAGGGACTACACCTTC. It translates to CASSEGYRDYTF. The chain is built from TRBV6-1 and TRBJ1-2; D gene unclear. CDR3 length: 12 amino acids. Germline CDR1 MNHNS, CDR2 SASEGT. The ends were cut back, 1 base at V and 10 bases at J, with 10 bases in the middle.

The chain joins TRBV28 to TRBJ2-6; D gene unclear. Trimming removed 10 bases at V and 3 bases at J, with 16 bases between. The CDR3 runs 15 residues. Per the germline V gene, CDR1 is MDHEN and CDR2 is SYDVKM. CDR3 sequence: CATWGRSYGANVLTF. Written as DNA, the CDR3 is TGTGCCACCTGGGGAAGGAGCTATGGGGCCAACGTCCTGACTTTC.